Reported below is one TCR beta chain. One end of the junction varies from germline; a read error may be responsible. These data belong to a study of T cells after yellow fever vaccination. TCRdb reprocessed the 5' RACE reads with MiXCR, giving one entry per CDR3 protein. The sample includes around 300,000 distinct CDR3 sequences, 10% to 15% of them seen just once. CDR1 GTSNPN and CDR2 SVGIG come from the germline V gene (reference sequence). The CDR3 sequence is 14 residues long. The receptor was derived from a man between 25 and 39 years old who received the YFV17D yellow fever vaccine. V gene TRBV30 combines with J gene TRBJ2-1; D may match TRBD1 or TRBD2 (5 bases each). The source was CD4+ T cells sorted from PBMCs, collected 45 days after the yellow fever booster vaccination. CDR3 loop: CALSPGTTYNEQFF. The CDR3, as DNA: TGTGCCTTGAGTCCCGGGACCACCTACAATGAGCAGTTCTTC.